This TCR beta chain was recovered during a study of beta chain features in type 1 diabetes. Findings and limits, study-wide: Comparison showed that naive, central memory and Treg TCRB repertoires appeared more similar among patients than among healthy donors. Short templates might get an advantage during PCR, and this would be equal in patients and controls.

Investigators reverse transcribed all isolated RNA, so they sequenced expressed TCRB transcripts. Roughly 3.6 million reads per sample were averaged for naive, central memory and regulatory samples. Libraries were prepared by immunoSEQ multiplex PCR; TCRdb keeps only in-frame clonotypes and omits some of them. The sample lists under 200,000 clones; 7.5% to 9.5% were seen once. The CDR3 length is 16 residues. Germline values: CDR1 SEHNR, CDR2 FQNEAQ (reference sequence). The V segment lost 5 bases and the J segment 5 bases; nucleotides outside the gene matches: 11. This clone has a handful of counts. Antigen: not known.

The rearrangement links TRBV7-9 to TRBJ2-1; TRBD2 matches at 8 bases. What was sequenced was central memory CD4+ T cells from blood. The clonotype was recovered from a woman between 18 and 29 years old in good health. The CDR3 reads CASSVNSGLVNNEQFF. For the CDR3, the DNA is TGTGCCAGCAGCGTAAACTCGGGACTAGTGAACAATGAGCAGTTCTTC.